This T cell receptor (beta chain) was observed in a study of vaccination and CD4 T cells after COVID-19. Germline lookup yields CDR1 MNHEY and CDR2 SMNVEV (reference sequence). V was clipped by 8 bases and J by 3 bases; unmatched bases: 5. The CDR3 runs to 13 residues. Treatment in this sample: approximately 9-day PBMC culture with coronavirus spike peptide pools or control peptides (ViraFEST assay). PCR tests turned positive between March and December 2020, before US Alpha, Beta and Delta variants. Cultured CD4+ T-cell DNA underwent Oncomine TCR Beta short-read sequencing. A single record per CDR3 protein comes from TCRdb applying MiXCR to the PCR reads. This sample has about 16,000 distinct CDR3 sequences, with under 65% found just once. This clonotype has a handful of counts. The antigen remains unidentified.

This clonotype was obtained from a human donor who had recovered from COVID-19. V and J are TRBV27 and TRBJ2-7, with 9 bases fitting TRBD2. Source: CD4+ T cells from blood, cultured in vitro, taken before SARS-CoV-2 vaccination. The CDR3 sequence: CASRRTSDYEQYF. CDR3 DNA sequence: TGTGCCAGCCGACGGACTAGCGACTACGAGCAGTACTTC.